This T cell receptor beta chain came from a study of breast tumors, draining lymph nodes, adjacent tissues. TCRdb re-analysed the multiplex PCR reads in MiXCR, keeping a single row per CDR3 protein. Found here are fewer than 150,000 distinct CDR3 sequences, approximately 22% of them singletons; the top ten hold 2.2%. Germline lookup yields CDR1 SGHRS and CDR2 YFSETQ. This CDR3 has 17 amino acids. On this clonotype: No antigen is known for it. Its ends do not fully match the called genes, so a read error is possible.

Samples came from axillary lymph nodes draining the breast cancer. Study-wide results and caveats: Tumor T cell lymph node origin was a supported hypothesis, not proven.

Sequencing was performed on axillary lymph node tissue. The source of this sequence is a female donor with breast cancer. Some clones in this sample may be carry-over from other donors' samples. The chain combines TRBV5-1 with TRBJ2-5; 12 positions agree with TRBD2. As DNA, the CDR3 is TGCGCCAGCAACTTGGTGGGACTAGCGGGCCCGGAAGAGACCCAGTACTTC. It is translated as CASNLVGLAGPEETQYF.